A selection of T cell receptor beta chains follows, all from one sample in a study of T-cell memory formation after mild COVID-19. TCRdb re-called the 5' RACE reads with MiXCR, one entry per CDR3 protein. The sample has about 120,000 distinct CDR3 sequences, approximately 21% seen once. The material sequenced was PBMCs or a T cell subset sorted from them (not recorded which). The receptors here all came from a man aged 18 to 29 who had mild COVID-19 (a few samples of this study predate the infection). Cell type and time point are not known. CDR3s include the opening cysteine and the closing phenylalanine or tryptophan. The D gene is left open where the match is weak. Only part of the rows carry a size: once, few, many, or a class if the clone is expanded.

D,size,V,J,CDR3,DNA
.,.,TRBV27,TRBJ1-5,CASSTVQGNQPQHF,TGTGCCAGCAGTACGGTACAGGGTAACCAGCCCCAGCATTTT
.,.,TRBV4-1,TRBJ2-7,CASSQEVSALYEQYF,TGCGCCAGCAGCCAAGAAGTCAGCGCCCTCTACGAGCAGTACTTC
TRBD1,few,TRBV7-9,TRBJ2-5,CASSPKDRGRETQYF,TGTGCCAGCAGCCCTAAGGACAGGGGTCGAGAGACCCAGTACTTC
TRBD2,.,TRBV4-1,TRBJ2-1,CASSQGLAGDNEQFF,TGCGCCAGCAGCCAAGGTCTAGCGGGGGACAATGAGCAGTTCTTC
TRBD1,.,TRBV5-5,TRBJ2-7,CASSYRGLLYEQYF,TGTGCCAGCAGCTACAGGGGGCTACTATACGAGCAGTACTTC
.,few,TRBV27,TRBJ1-6,CASSLVGTYNSPLHF,TGTGCCAGCAGTTTGGTAGGGACCTATAATTCACCCCTCCACTTT
.,.,TRBV6-5,TRBJ2-7,CASSPTYPYEQYF,TGTGCCAGCAGCCCGACTTATCCCTACGAGCAGTACTTC
.,few,TRBV11-3,TRBJ1-1,CASSSGGLNTEAFF,TGTGCCAGCAGTTCAGGAGGGCTGAACACTGAAGCTTTCTTT
TRBD1,.,TRBV7-3,TRBJ2-1,CASSFGTGNNEQFF,TGTGCCAGCAGCTTTGGGACAGGGAACAATGAGCAGTTCTTC
.,.,TRBV5-6,TRBJ2-7,CASSENLAYEQYF,TGTGCCAGCAGCGAAAACCTTGCCTACGAGCAGTACTTC
.,.,TRBV29-1,TRBJ1-1,CSVPWRVGEAFF,TGCAGCGTCCCGTGGAGGGTCGGTGAAGCTTTCTTT
.,.,TRBV29-1,TRBJ1-2,CSVAASSVYGYTF,TGCAGCGTCGCGGCCTCGTCCGTTTATGGCTACACCTTC
.,.,TRBV6-5,TRBJ1-3,CASSYATTGNTIYF,TGTGCCAGCAGTTATGCTACGACTGGAAACACCATATATTTT